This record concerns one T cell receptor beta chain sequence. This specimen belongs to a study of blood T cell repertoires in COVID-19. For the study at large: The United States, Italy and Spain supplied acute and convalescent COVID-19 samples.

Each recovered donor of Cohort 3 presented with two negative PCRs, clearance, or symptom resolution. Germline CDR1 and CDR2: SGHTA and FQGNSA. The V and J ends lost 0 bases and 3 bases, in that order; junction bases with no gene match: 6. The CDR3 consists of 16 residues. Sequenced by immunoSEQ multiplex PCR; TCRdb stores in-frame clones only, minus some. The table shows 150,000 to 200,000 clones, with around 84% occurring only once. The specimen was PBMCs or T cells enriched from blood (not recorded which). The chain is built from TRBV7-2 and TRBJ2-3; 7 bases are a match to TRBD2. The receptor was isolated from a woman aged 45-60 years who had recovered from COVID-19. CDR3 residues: CASSLAGGRLTDTQYF. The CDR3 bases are TGTGCCAGCAGCTTAGCGGGAGGGCGTTTGACAGATACGCAGTATTTT. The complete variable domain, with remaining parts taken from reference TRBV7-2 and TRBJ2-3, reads GAGVSQSPSNKVTEKGKDVELRCDPISGHTALYWYRQSLGQGLEFLIYFQGNSAPDKSGLPSDRFSAERTGGSVSTLTIQRTQQEDSAVYLCASSLAGGRLTDTQYFGPGTRLTVL.